A single sample is the source of the 8 T cell receptor beta chains below, sequenced in a study of cytomegalovirus exposure and HLA in healthy donors. Researchers ran the PCR with 60 Vbeta and 13 Jbeta primers. Measured with immunoSEQ multiplex PCR; TCRdb has only the in-frame clones, and not every one. The data include some 75,000 clones; the top ten clones carry 4.5% to 6%. Sequencing was performed on PBMCs. The receptors here all came from a man aged 35 to 55 in good health and CMV-seronegative.

V usage is TRBV18 and J usage is TRBJ2-1; 10 bases map to TRBD2. Germline CDR1 KGHSH, CDR2 LQKENI. J gave up 4 bases and V 6 bases, and 6 bases lay outside the gene matches. The CDR3 is made up of 15 amino acids. CDR3: CASSRQTSGYNEQFF. The CDR3 DNA is TGTGCCAGCTCGCGGCAGACTAGCGGGTACAATGAGCAGTTCTTC.

This chain joins TRBV7-2 and TRBJ1-1, with D perhaps TRBD1 (5 bases). The V end lost 6 bases, the J end lost 4 bases, and 15 bases lay between the germline ends. CDR1 is SGHTA and CDR2 is FQGNSA in the germline V gene. CDR3 length: 14 amino acids. The CDR3 loop is CASSPMSGATEAFF. The CDR3 DNA is TGTGCCAGCAGTCCTATGAGTGGGGCCACTGAAGCTTTCTTT.

The chain recombines TRBV18 with TRBJ2-3, with 12 bases identical to TRBD2. The V segment lost 3 bases and the J segment 6 bases; nucleotides outside the gene matches: 10. CDR1 and CDR2 (germline): KGHSH, LQKENI. The CDR3 contains 17 residues. Here the CDR3 DNA reads TGTGCCAGCTCACCCCGAGGCCTAGCGGGGGGGAAGGATACGCAGTATTTT. Translated: CASSPRGLAGGKDTQYF.

This chain connects TRBV5-1 to TRBJ1-2; perhaps TRBD1 as D (5 bases). This CDR3 region has 14 residues. Trimming took off 9 bases at V and 8 bases at J, with 23 bases between the two ends. The germline CDR1 and CDR2 sequences are SGHRS and YFSETQ. This CDR3 reads CATSSGTAPQGYTF. In DNA, the CDR3 is TGCGCCACCTCAAGTGGGACTGCCCCCCAGGGCTACACCTTC.

This clone is deemed medium-sized by its frequency. In nucleotides, the CDR3 is TGTGCCAGTAGTACATCGGCAGGGCTCTCCGAGCAGTACTTC. It encodes CASSTSAGLSEQYF. The chain recombines TRBV19 with TRBJ2-7, with TRBD1 as a possible D gene (5 bases). The V gene lost 4 bases and the J gene lost 6 bases, with 16 bases spanning the gap. There are 14 residues in the CDR3. Per the germline V gene, CDR1 is LNHDA and CDR2 is SQIVND (reference sequence).

V gene TRBV10-3 combines with J gene TRBJ1-5; perhaps TRBD1 as D (5 bases). Trimming removed 5 bases from V and 4 bases from J, with 9 bases in between. This CDR3 comprises 13 residues. Germline values: CDR1 ENHRY, CDR2 SYGVKD. The CDR3 sequence is CAISPTVNQPQHF. The CDR3 DNA sequence: TGTGCCATCAGTCCGACAGTTAATCAGCCCCAGCATTTT.

The chain has TRBV13 and TRBJ2-7; TRBD1 matches at 7 bases. CDR1 is PRHDT, CDR2 FYEKMQ, per germline (reference sequence). This CDR3 contains 18 residues. V dropped 7 bases and J dropped 6; count of bases not matched to a gene: 24. The CDR3 loop is CASTPRGQEAGIRGEQYF. In nucleotides, the CDR3 is TGTGCCAGCACCCCTAGGGGGCAAGAGGCAGGGATTCGCGGCGAGCAGTACTTC.

The V call is TRBV20-1, the J call TRBJ2-7, with D perhaps matching TRBD2 (5 bases). This CDR3 has 11 amino acids. V shed 3 bases and J shed 7 bases, with 10 bases lying between them. Germline values: CDR1 DFQATT, CDR2 SNEGSKA (reference sequence). As DNA, the CDR3 is TGCAGTGCTAGCGGGGTGGAAGAGCAGTACTTC. Its translation: CSASGVEEQYF.